This T cell receptor beta chain was captured in a study of CD8 T cells in ankylosing spondylitis. Study conclusions and caveats: Significantly higher representation of disease-linked clones was reported for matched ankylosing spondylitis synovial fluid.

The CDR3 consists of 15 residues. Between the trimmed V and J ends, which lost 4 bases and 2 bases, there was a span of 15 bases. The V gene's germline CDR1 is LGHDT and CDR2 YNNKEL (reference sequence). This clonotype appeared a few times. Its antigen is currently unknown. Researchers built TCR beta libraries using quantitative 5'-RACE with molecular barcodes. Using its own MiXCR run on the 5' RACE reads, TCRdb lists one record per CDR3 protein. The data show some 340,000 distinct CDR3 sequences, with under 15% seen just once and around 0.99% held by the top ten. The receptor comes from a male donor with ankylosing spondylitis or in good health (not recorded which). The chain joins TRBV3-1 to TRBJ2-7; D is perhaps TRBD1 or TRBD2 (5 bases each). Sequenced: blood, either unsorted or a sorted T cell fraction (not recorded which). CDR3 sequence: CASSPSGPKTYEQYF. CDR3 coding DNA: TGTGCCAGCAGCCCCTCGGGACCGAAAACCTACGAGCAGTACTTC.